Listed here is a single T cell receptor (beta chain). Trimming took off 2 bases at V and 5 bases at J, with 7 bases between the two ends. Germline lookup yields CDR1 MDHEN and CDR2 SYDVKM. This CDR3 spans 14 amino acids. The data were produced by immunoSEQ multiplex PCR, yet TCRdb's version contains in-frame clones alone and is incomplete. The sample lists around 34,000 clones, 73% occurring once. This specimen belongs to a study of T cells in tumors after PD-1 blockade. Study in general: No patient had prior checkpoint blockade, systemic immunosuppression, or radiotherapy within 4 weeks. Each patient got pembrolizumab 200 mg every 3 weeks or cemiplimab 350 mg every 2 weeks. Some patients also took daily vismodegib 150 mg during anti-PD-1 treatment.

The sequence came from a human donor with basal cell carcinoma. This chain joins TRBV28 and TRBJ1-6; no clear D gene. Sequencing used PBMCs, obtained after anti-PD-1 treatment. CDR3 region: CASSLDVNNSPLHF. Written as DNA, the CDR3 is TGTGCCAGCAGTTTAGATGTTAATAATTCACCCCTCCACTTT.